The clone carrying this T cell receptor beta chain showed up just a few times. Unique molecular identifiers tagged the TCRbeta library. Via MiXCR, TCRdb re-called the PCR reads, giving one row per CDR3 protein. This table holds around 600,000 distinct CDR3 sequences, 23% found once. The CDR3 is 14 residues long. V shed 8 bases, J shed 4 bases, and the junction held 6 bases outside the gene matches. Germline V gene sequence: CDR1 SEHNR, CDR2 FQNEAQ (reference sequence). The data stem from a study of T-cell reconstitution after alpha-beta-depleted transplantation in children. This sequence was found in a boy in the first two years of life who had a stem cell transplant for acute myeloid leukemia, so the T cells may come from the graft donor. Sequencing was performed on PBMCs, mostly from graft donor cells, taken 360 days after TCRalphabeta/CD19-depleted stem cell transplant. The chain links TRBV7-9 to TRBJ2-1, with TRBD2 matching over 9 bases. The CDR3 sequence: CASHERGVYNEQFF. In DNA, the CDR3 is TGTGCCAGCCACGAGCGGGGGGTTTACAATGAGCAGTTCTTC.